Shown below are 21 T cell receptor beta chains from a single sample sequenced in a study of cytomegalovirus exposure and HLA in healthy donors. Use of 60 Vbeta and 13 Jbeta primers characterized the PCR. Here immunoSEQ multiplex PCR was the method, and the copy in TCRdb shows in-frame clones only, minus some. This table has some 120,000 clones, 65% to 80% appearing once. Sequencing was done on a sample of PBMCs. The source of these receptors is a woman aged 55 to 70 in good health and CMV-seropositive.

V and J are TRBV6-5 and TRBJ2-2; 8 nucleotides match TRBD2. The CDR3 is made up of 15 amino acids. J gave up 4 bases and V 6 bases, and 7 bases lay outside the gene matches. Germline V gene lookup returns CDR1 MNHEY and CDR2 SVGAGI. This CDR3 reads CASSQAGDPTGELFF. The CDR3 DNA is TGTGCCAGCAGCCAAGCGGGAGACCCCACCGGGGAGCTGTTTTTT.

The rearrangement joins TRBV9 to TRBJ1-6; D ambiguous. In germline, CDR1 is SGDLS, CDR2 YYNGEE. This CDR3 comprises 17 residues. Deletions cut 6 bases from V and 7 bases from J, with 23 bases between. DNA for the CDR3: TGTGCCAGCATGAGCCGTCCTAGGCAGATTGAAAATTCACCCCTCCACTTT. It is translated as CASMSRPRQIENSPLHF.

The chain uses TRBV27 and TRBJ1-1; perhaps TRBD1 as D (6 bases). Germline V lookup: CDR1 MNHEY, CDR2 SMNVEV (reference sequence). The CDR3 consists of 11 residues. The CDR3 sequence is CVAKGGTEAFF. The CDR3 DNA reads as TGTGTAGCCAAGGGGGGGACTGAAGCTTTCTTT.

The chain links TRBV9 to TRBJ2-1; no reliable D call. This CDR3 has 15 amino acids. Germline CDR1 reads SGDLS; CDR2 reads YYNGEE. Trimming took off 0 bases at V and 1 base at J, with 8 bases between the two ends. The CDR3 DNA sequence: TGTGCCAGCAGCGTAGAAGAGGATTCCTACAATGAGCAGTTCTTC. Residues: CASSVEEDSYNEQFF.

Only one count was recorded for this clone. V gene TRBV5-1 combines with J gene TRBJ2-1; 9 nucleotides match TRBD2. The length of the CDR3 is 15 residues. Unmatched junction bases numbered 6, after V lost 1 base and J lost 7 bases. CDR1 SGHRS and CDR2 YFSETQ come from the germline V gene. This CDR3 reads CASSLYSSGTNEQFF. The CDR3 DNA reads as TGCGCCAGCAGCTTGTACTCTAGCGGGACTAATGAGCAGTTCTTC.

This chain uses TRBV19 with TRBJ2-2, with 9 bases aligning to TRBD1. Per germline, CDR1 LNHDA and CDR2 SQIVND (reference sequence). V gave up 5 bases and J gave up 3 bases; unmatched junction bases: 7. There are 16 residues in the CDR3. For the CDR3, the DNA is TGTGCCAGTAGTCAAACCGGGACAGGGCACACCGGGGAGCTGTTTTTT. This encodes CASSQTGTGHTGELFF.

The chain uses TRBV6-6 and TRBJ2-3, with D unresolved. The CDR3 has 13 residues. Per the germline V gene, CDR1 is MNHNY and CDR2 is SVGAGI (reference sequence). With 11 bases removed from V and 0 bases from J, the gap between germline ends came to 12 bases. The CDR3 DNA follows: TGTGCCGCCCGGTCAACCAGCACAGATACGCAGTATTTT. Protein sequence: CAARSTSTDTQYF.

The CDR3 DNA sequence: TGTGCCAGCAGTCGGCCAGGGCGGTGGGAGACCCAGTACTTC. It codes for CASSRPGRWETQYF. The V and J genes are TRBV27 and TRBJ2-5, with a tentative D call TRBD1 (5 bases). V lost 5 bases, J lost 5 bases, and 15 bases lay in between. CDR1 is MNHEY, CDR2 SMNVEV, per germline (reference sequence). CDR3 length equals 14 residues.

V is TRBV7-2 and J is TRBJ1-1; possible D gene TRBD1, 6 bases. The germline CDR1 and CDR2 sequences are SGHTA and FQGNSA. V lost 2 bases and J lost 6, with 19 bases in between. There are 16 residues in the CDR3. CDR3 sequence: CASSLRTVVGGAEAFF. The CDR3 DNA reads TGTGCCAGCAGCTTACGAACCGTGGTAGGGGGAGCTGAAGCTTTCTTT. The variable domain in full, with the rest retrieved from reference TRBV7-2 and TRBJ1-1, is GAGVSQSPSNKVTEKGKDVELRCDPISGHTALYWYRQSLGQGLEFLIYFQGNSAPDKSGLPSDRFSAERTGGSVSTLTIQRTQQEDSAVYLCASSLRTVVGGAEAFFGQGTRLTVV.

V gene TRBV2 combines with J gene TRBJ2-1, with 15 bases aligning to TRBD2. From germline, CDR1 is SNHLY and CDR2 FYNNEI. This CDR3 region has 15 residues. The J segment lost 9 bases and the V segment lost 5 bases, leaving 5 bases of the junction unmatched. The CDR3 DNA reads TGTGCCAGCAGTCGGACTAGCGGGGGGGCGGGTGAGCAGTTCTTC. This sequence encodes CASSRTSGGAGEQFF. Drawing the rest from reference TRBV2 and TRBJ2-1, the complete variable domain is EPEVTQTPSHQVTQMGQEVILRCVPISNHLYFYWYRQILGQKVEFLVSFYNNEISEKSEIFDDQFSVERPDGSNFTLKIRSTKLEDSAMYFCASSRTSGGAGEQFFGPGTRLTVL.

This clone has more than one count but fewer than ten. The J gene is TRBJ2-5, the V gene TRBV29-1; D possibly corresponds to TRBD1 (8 bases). The germline V gene has CDR1 SQVTM and CDR2 ANQGSEA. CDR3 length: 14 residues. Trimming pared 1 base from V and 5 bases from J, leaving 14 bases between. The CDR3 spells CSVEVQGGSETQYF. The DNA for the CDR3 is TGCAGCGTTGAAGTACAGGGGGGGTCGGAGACCCAGTACTTC.

The chain has TRBV29-1 and TRBJ2-7, with a possible D match to TRBD1 (5 bases). V was shortened by 0 bases and J by 1 base, with 13 bases between the two germline ends. The length of the CDR3 is 15 residues. CDR1 and CDR2 from the germline V gene are SQVTM and ANQGSEA. As DNA, the CDR3 is TGCAGCGTTGAAGATCTGGTGACAGCTTCCTACGAGCAGTACTTC. It yields the protein CSVEDLVTASYEQYF.

V usage is TRBV5-1 and J usage is TRBJ2-1; 11 bases agree with TRBD2. This CDR3 spans 19 amino acids. The V gene's germline CDR1 is SGHRS and CDR2 YFSETQ. Losses at the gene ends were 0 bases for V and 5 bases for J; bases not matched to a gene: 13. Written as DNA, the CDR3 is TGCGCCAGCAGCTTGGCCGTAGGTAGCGGGGGGGCGACCAACAATGAGCAGTTCTTC. Its protein product is CASSLAVGSGGATNNEQFF.

The chain couples TRBV5-6 to TRBJ1-6, with TRBD1 matching 7 bases. Trimming took 4 bases from V and 9 from J; bases not matched to a gene: 10. Germline CDR1 is SGHDT and CDR2 is YYEEEE. This CDR3 comprises 15 residues. CDR3 region: CASSVKTGKGSPLHF. CDR3 in DNA: TGTGCCAGCAGCGTTAAGACAGGGAAGGGTTCACCCCTCCACTTT. Full variable domain (remainder filled in from reference TRBV5-6 and TRBJ1-6): DAGVTQSPTHLIKTRGQQVTLRCSPKSGHDTVSWYQQALGQGPQFIFQYYEEEERQRGNFPDRFSGHQFPNYSSELNVNALLLGDSALYLCASSVKTGKGSPLHFGNGTRLTVT.

The CDR3 sequence: CASSLTENIYEQYF. The DNA of the CDR3 is TGTGCCAGCAGCTTGACAGAAAATATCTACGAGCAGTACTTC. The J gene is TRBJ2-7, the V gene TRBV5-6; no clear D gene. V lost 1 base and J 3 bases, leaving 11 bases between the germline ends. Germline CDR1 and CDR2: SGHDT and YYEEEE. This CDR3 is 14 amino acids long.

The chain uses TRBV7-2 and TRBJ1-5; no clear D. V lost 1 base to trimming and J lost 1 base, with 11 bases between them. Germline V CDR1 and CDR2: SGHTA, FQGNSA. This CDR3 contains 16 residues. The CDR3, as DNA: TGTGCCAGCAGCTTAGAGGAGGGAATGAGCAATCAGCCCCAGCATTTT. Translating it yields CASSLEEGMSNQPQHF. The full variable domain, in which reference TRBV7-2 and TRBJ1-5 provide the parts outside the CDR3, is GAGVSQSPSNKVTEKGKDVELRCDPISGHTALYWYRQSLGQGLEFLIYFQGNSAPDKSGLPSDRFSAERTGGSVSTLTIQRTQQEDSAVYLCASSLEEGMSNQPQHFGDGTRLSIL.

CDR3 loop: CASSFGLASDIQYF. The CDR3 DNA reads TGTGCCAGCAGCTTCGGACTAGCATCGGACATTCAGTACTTC. This chain links TRBV11-1 with TRBJ2-4, with TRBD2 matching 8 bases. In germline, CDR1 is SGHAT, CDR2 FQDESV (reference sequence). V trimming: 3 bases; J trimming: 8 bases; junction bases outside the gene matches: 6. The CDR3 spans 14 residues.

The chain recombines TRBV14 with TRBJ1-3; D unresolved. Germline-derived CDR1 and CDR2 are SGHDN and FVKESK. CDR3 length: 19 residues. V was pared by 3 bases and J by 0 bases, with 21 bases between. The CDR3 region has the DNA TGTGCCAGCAGCCATGCTTCACCCTCCGGGATCCGCTCTGGAAACACCATATATTTT. Translated, it gives CASSHASPSGIRSGNTIYF.

The V call is TRBV5-1, the J call TRBJ2-3; 7 bases are a match to TRBD2. CDR3 length equals 12 residues. J lost 4 bases, V lost 4 bases, and 0 bases had no gene match. Germline CDR1 reads SGHRS; CDR2 reads YFSETQ. Written as DNA, the CDR3 is TGCGCCAGCAGCGGACTAGCAGATACGCAGTATTTT. It specifies CASSGLADTQYF.

The chain joins TRBV5-4 to TRBJ2-1; 8 bases are a match to TRBD2. Looked up from germline, CDR1 is SGHNT and CDR2 is YYREEE (reference sequence). V shed 4 bases, J shed 1 base, and the junction held 4 bases outside the gene matches. There are 15 residues in the CDR3. CDR3 residues: CASSASGGSYNEQFF. The DNA for the CDR3 is TGTGCCAGCAGCGCTTCGGGGGGGTCCTACAATGAGCAGTTCTTC.

The V and J genes are TRBV19 and TRBJ2-1; D perhaps matches TRBD1 (6 bases). The CDR3 loop spans 13 amino acids. V shed 4 bases and J shed 9 bases, with 13 bases lying between them. The germline V gene has CDR1 LNHDA and CDR2 SQIVND (reference sequence). This CDR3 is CASSNPRDIEQFF. CDR3 sequence (DNA): TGTGCCAGTAGTAACCCCCGGGACATTGAGCAGTTCTTC.